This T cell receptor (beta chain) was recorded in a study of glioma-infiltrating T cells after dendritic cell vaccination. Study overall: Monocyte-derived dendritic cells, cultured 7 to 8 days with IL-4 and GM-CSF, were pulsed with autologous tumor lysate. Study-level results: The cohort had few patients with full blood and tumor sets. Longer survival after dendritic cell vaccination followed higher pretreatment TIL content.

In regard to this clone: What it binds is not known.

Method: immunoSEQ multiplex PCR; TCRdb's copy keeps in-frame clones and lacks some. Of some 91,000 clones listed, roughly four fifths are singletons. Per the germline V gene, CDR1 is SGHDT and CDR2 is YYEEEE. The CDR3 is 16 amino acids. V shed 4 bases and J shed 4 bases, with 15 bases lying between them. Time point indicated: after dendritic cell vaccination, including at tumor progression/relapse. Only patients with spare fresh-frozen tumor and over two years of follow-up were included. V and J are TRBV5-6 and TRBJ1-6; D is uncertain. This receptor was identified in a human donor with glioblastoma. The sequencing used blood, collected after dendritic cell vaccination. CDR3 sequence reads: CASSQPDGKYNSPLHF. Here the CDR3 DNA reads TGTGCCAGCAGCCAACCCGACGGGAAGTATAATTCACCCCTCCACTTT.